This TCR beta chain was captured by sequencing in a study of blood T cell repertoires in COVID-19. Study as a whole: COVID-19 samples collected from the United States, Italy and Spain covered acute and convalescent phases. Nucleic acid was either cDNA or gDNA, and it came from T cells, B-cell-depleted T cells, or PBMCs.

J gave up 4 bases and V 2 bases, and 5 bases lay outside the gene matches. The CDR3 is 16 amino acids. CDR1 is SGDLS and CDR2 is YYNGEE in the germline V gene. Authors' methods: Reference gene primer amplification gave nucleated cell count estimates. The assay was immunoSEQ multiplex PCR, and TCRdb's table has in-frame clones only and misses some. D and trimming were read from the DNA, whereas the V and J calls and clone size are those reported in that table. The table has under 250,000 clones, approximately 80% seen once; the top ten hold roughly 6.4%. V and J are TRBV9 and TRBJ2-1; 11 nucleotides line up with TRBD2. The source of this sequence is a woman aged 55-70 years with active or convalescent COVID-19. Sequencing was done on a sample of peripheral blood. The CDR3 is CASSVLAGGQYNEQFF. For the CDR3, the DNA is TGTGCCAGCAGCGTCTTAGCGGGAGGGCAATACAATGAGCAGTTCTTC.